Shown below are 14 T cell receptor beta chains from a single sample sequenced in a study of OX40 agonist ivuxolimab in advanced cancers. The data were produced by immunoSEQ multiplex PCR, yet TCRdb's version contains in-frame clones alone and is incomplete. The table lists about 69,000 clones, approximately 89% of them singletons, with approximately 0.3% in the top ten. Material: CD4+ or CD8+ T cells sorted from blood, obtained in a trial of the OX40 agonist ivuxolimab. The receptors originated from an adult with an advanced solid tumor such as melanoma, head and neck, liver or kidney cancer.

The rearrangement uses TRBV5-1 and TRBJ2-1; TRBD2 agrees at 13 bases. The CDR3 is 18 amino acids. Germline V gene data show CDR1 as SGHRS and CDR2 as YFSETQ. With V trimmed by 1 base and J by 8 bases, 12 bases remained unmatched. The CDR3 coding sequence is TGCGCCAGCAGCTTGAAACTAGCGGGAGGGCCAAGCCCCCATGAGCAGTTCTTC. It codes for CASSLKLAGGPSPHEQFF.

This clone was recorded only once. This chain joins TRBV18 and TRBJ2-3, with unresolved D. Trimming shortened V by 1 base and J by 3 bases, and 8 bases separated the two germline ends. The germline V gene has CDR1 KGHSH and CDR2 LQKENI. The CDR3 extends over 14 amino acids. CDR3 residues: CASSPQYSTDTQYF. The CDR3, as DNA: TGTGCCAGCTCACCACAGTATTCTACAGATACGCAGTATTTT.

This clone was detected only once. The V and J genes are TRBV23-1 and TRBJ2-2, with D perhaps matching TRBD1 (6 bases). TRBV23-1 is an ORF for which the function is uncertain. There are 14 residues in the CDR3. The ends were cut back, 3 bases at V and 15 bases at J, with 20 bases in the middle. The CDR3 DNA follows: TGCGCCAGCAGTCAGGTCGGCCTCGGGCAGGGGATGTTTTTT. It encodes CASSQVGLGQGMFF.

This rearrangement joins TRBV10-1 to TRBJ2-7; 7 nucleotides agree with TRBD1. This CDR3 spans 14 amino acids. V trimming: 6 bases; J trimming: 4 bases; junction bases outside the gene matches: 9. The germline gives CDR1 WNHNN, CDR2 SYGVQD (reference sequence). CDR3 amino acids: CASSPRDRGYEQYF. The CDR3 region has the DNA TGCGCCAGCAGCCCCCGGGACAGAGGTTACGAGCAGTACTTC.

V is TRBV5-4 and J is TRBJ2-1; the D is unclear. V was cut by 2 bases and J by 0 bases, with 9 bases left in between. The CDR3 loop spans 15 amino acids. Germline V lookup: CDR1 SGHNT, CDR2 YYREEE (reference sequence). DNA for the CDR3: TGTGCCAGCAGCTTCGGCCCCAGCTCCTACAATGAGCAGTTCTTC. Translation: CASSFGPSSYNEQFF.

The chain uses TRBV6-1 and TRBJ1-1; D is perhaps TRBD1 (6 bases). Trimming stripped 2 bases from V and 7 bases from J, with 17 bases between. Germline V lookup: CDR1 MNHNS, CDR2 SASEGT. The CDR3 runs 15 residues. CDR3 DNA sequence: TGTGCCAGCAGTGAACTACAGGGCTCGAGTGGTGAAGCTTTCTTT. This translates into CASSELQGSSGEAFF.

V gene TRBV5-1 combines with J gene TRBJ2-3; D not certain. Germline CDR1 SGHRS, CDR2 YFSETQ. Trimming pared 0 bases from V and 4 bases from J, leaving 9 bases between. The CDR3 extends over 14 amino acids. This CDR3 is CASSLAGYSDTQYF. The DNA for the CDR3 is TGCGCCAGCAGCTTGGCCGGCTACTCAGATACGCAGTATTTT.

Comment on this clone: One end of the junction is discordant with germline, which a read error may explain. Additional DNA sequences in this sample encode the identical CDR3. As DNA, the CDR3 is TGTGCCAGCAGTTTATCCGCCAGGGTCGAGGAAAAATTGTTTTTT. Amino acid sequence: CASSLSARVEEKLFF. The rearrangement links TRBV27 to TRBJ1-4, with D possibly matching TRBD1 (5 bases). The germline CDR1 and CDR2 sequences are MNHEY and SMNVEV (reference sequence). The CDR3 extends over 15 amino acids.

This clone was picked up a small number of times. The genes are TRBV14 and TRBJ1-1; D may be TRBD1 (5 bases). The V gene's germline CDR1 is SGHDN and CDR2 FVKESK. CDR3 length: 13 amino acids. V was pared by 2 bases and J by 3 bases, with 7 bases between. CDR3 DNA: TGTGCCAGCAGCCAATACAGGCACACTGAAGCTTTCTTT. Translated, it gives CASSQYRHTEAFF.

This chain connects TRBV29-1 to TRBJ1-2; D is uncertain. Germline CDR1 is SQVTM and CDR2 is ANQGSEA. Trimming cost V 2 bases and J 2 bases, with 3 bases left between them. CDR3 size: 11 residues. CDR3 sequence reads: CSVEHNYGYTF. CDR3 sequence (DNA): TGCAGCGTTGAACACAACTATGGCTACACCTTC.

This chain links TRBV28 with TRBJ2-7; D is ambiguous. The CDR3 totals 15 residues. V lost 7 bases to trimming and J lost 1 base, with 17 bases between them. Germline V gene lookup returns CDR1 MDHEN and CDR2 SYDVKM. CDR3 nucleotides: TGTGCCAGCATAACGTCGGGCGCCGGGTCCTACGAGCAGTACTTC. This codes for CASITSGAGSYEQYF.

V usage is TRBV7-9 and J usage is TRBJ2-7; D is uncertain. This CDR3 spans 14 amino acids. Germline CDR1 and CDR2: SEHNR and FQNEAQ (reference sequence). Trimming cost V 5 bases and J 0 bases, with 11 bases left between them. CDR3 region: CASSPSAVSYEQYF. In nucleotides, the CDR3 is TGTGCCAGCAGCCCCTCCGCCGTCTCCTACGAGCAGTACTTC.

This clone has more than one count but fewer than ten. The chain uses TRBV10-3 and TRBJ1-2; TRBD1 is a possible D gene (5 bases). Per the germline V gene, CDR1 is ENHRY and CDR2 is SYGVKD. The CDR3 is 14 residues long. The ends were cut back, 0 bases at V and 4 bases at J, with 9 bases in the middle. CDR3 sequence reads: CAISESGTRYGYTF. The CDR3 DNA sequence: TGTGCCATCAGTGAGTCGGGGACTCGCTATGGCTACACCTTC.

The genes are TRBV7-6 and TRBJ1-4; D perhaps matches TRBD1 (5 bases). Germline values: CDR1 SGHVS, CDR2 FNYEAQ. The CDR3 is made up of 14 amino acids. V was clipped by 2 bases and J by 8 bases, with 12 bases between them. The CDR3 here is CASSLFSRGEKLFF. The CDR3, as DNA: TGTGCCAGCAGCTTATTTTCTAGGGGCGAAAAACTGTTTTTT.